Described below is a single T cell receptor (beta chain) sequence and its context. CDR1 is LGHDT, CDR2 YNNKEL, per germline (reference sequence). The CDR3 extends over 15 amino acids. V lost 1 base, J lost 6 bases, and 15 bases lay in between. Assignment of participants to cohorts was predicated upon participant-reported clinical history. Resolution of symptoms, clearance, or two negative PCRs was present in recovered Cohort 3 donors. The data were taken from a study of blood T cell repertoires in COVID-19. Study summary: The United States, Italy and Spain were the sources of the acute and convalescent COVID-19 samples.

Sequenced by immunoSEQ multiplex PCR; TCRdb stores in-frame clones only, minus some. Among some 97,000 clones listed, 80% to 90% were seen once. The source material was PBMCs or T cells enriched from blood (not recorded which). V usage is TRBV3-1 (or the pseudogene TRBV3-2) and J usage is TRBJ1-1; D unresolved. The receptor's source is a woman aged 45 to 65 who had recovered from COVID-19. The CDR3 spells CASSQGKAVFAEAFF. DNA of the CDR3: TGTGCCAGCAGCCAAGGTAAGGCGGTGTTTGCTGAAGCTTTCTTT.